These 27 T cell receptor beta chains share one sample of origin, sequenced in a study of blood T cell repertoires in COVID-19. Here immunoSEQ multiplex PCR was the method, and the copy in TCRdb shows in-frame clones only, minus some. The data hold 150,000 to 200,000 clones, with approximately 90% observed a single time. The sequenced material came from peripheral blood. The receptors here all came from a man aged 18 to 30 who had recovered from COVID-19.

A single count supports this clone. The chain combines TRBV4-3 with TRBJ2-7; 9 nucleotides align to TRBD2. V lost 1 base and J lost 2; bases outside the gene matches: 3. The length of the CDR3 is 15 residues. Per the germline V gene, CDR1 is LGHNA and CDR2 is YSLEER. Here the CDR3 reads CASSQGLAGTYEQYF. CDR3 nucleotides: TGCGCCAGCAGCCAAGGCCTAGCGGGAACCTACGAGCAGTACTTC.

The rearrangement links TRBV5-1 to TRBJ1-2; TRBD1 agrees at 8 bases. Unmatched junction bases numbered 7, after V lost 5 bases and J lost 4 bases. The V gene's germline CDR1 is SGHRS and CDR2 YFSETQ. CDR3 length: 14 amino acids. CDR3 sequence reads: CASSYGQGPYGYTF. Written as DNA, the CDR3 is TGCGCCAGCAGTTACGGACAGGGCCCCTATGGCTACACCTTC.

With respect to this clone: The junction and the germline gene differ at one end; a read error may be behind it. The CDR3 sequence: CASSLSGSSEQYF. The CDR3 coding sequence is TGTGCCAGCAGCCTTAGCGGGTCCTCCGAGCAGTACTTC. The J gene is TRBJ2-7, the V gene TRBV3-1 (or the pseudogene TRBV3-2), with 7 bases matching TRBD2. The CDR3 covers 13 residues. The germline V gene encodes CDR1 LGHDT and CDR2 YNNKEL (reference sequence).

CDR3 nucleotide sequence: TGTGCCAGCAGCTTACAGGGGGGAGACTACGAGCAGTACTTC. Translating it yields CASSLQGGDYEQYF. The rearrangement uses TRBV7-6 and TRBJ2-7, with a weak D call TRBD1 (7 bases). Trimming removed 2 bases at V and 3 bases at J, with 11 bases between. Germline V lookup: CDR1 SGHVS, CDR2 FNYEAQ. The CDR3 spans 14 residues.

V is TRBV3-1 (or the pseudogene TRBV3-2) and J is TRBJ2-2; TRBD2 is a possible D gene (5 bases). V lost 3 bases and J 4 bases, leaving 6 bases between the germline ends. CDR1 and CDR2 from the germline V gene are LGHDT and YNNKEL (reference sequence). The CDR3 is made up of 13 amino acids. CDR3 amino acids: CASSHLATGELFF. Written as DNA, the CDR3 is TGTGCCAGCAGCCACCTAGCCACCGGGGAGCTGTTTTTT.

The chain links TRBV4-3 to TRBJ2-3, with a tentative D call TRBD2 (6 bases). The length of the CDR3 is 15 residues. Trimming took 1 base from V and 4 from J, leaving 12 bases between them. Per the germline V gene, CDR1 is LGHNA and CDR2 is YSLEER. CDR3 protein: CASSQGLGGADTQYF. The CDR3 DNA reads TGCGCCAGCAGCCAAGGCCTCGGAGGGGCAGATACGCAGTATTTT.

The rearrangement uses TRBV7-9 and TRBJ2-7, with D perhaps matching TRBD2 (5 bases). Germline values: CDR1 SEHNR, CDR2 FQNEAQ (reference sequence). V lost 3 bases, J lost 3 bases, and 15 bases lay in between. The CDR3 totals 15 residues. Written as DNA, the CDR3 is TGTGCCAGCAGCTTCGCTAGCCTAAACTTCTACGAGCAGTACTTC. Translation: CASSFASLNFYEQYF. The whole variable domain, filled in from reference TRBV7-9 and TRBJ2-7, reads DTGVSQNPRHKITKRGQNVTFRCDPISEHNRLYWYRQTLGQGPEFLTYFQNEAQLEKSRLLSDRFSAERPKGSFSTLEIQRTEQGDSAMYLCASSFASLNFYEQYFGPGTRLTVT.

The V and J genes are TRBV7-9 and TRBJ1-6; 7 positions match TRBD1. V shed 6 bases and J 7 bases; nucleotides not matched to a gene: 9. The length of the CDR3 is 15 residues. In germline, CDR1 is SEHNR, CDR2 FQNEAQ (reference sequence). CDR3 in DNA: TGTGCCAGCAGGCCACCCCAGGGGGAAAATTCACCCCTCCACTTT. This sequence encodes CASRPPQGENSPLHF. The entire variable domain, with the rest obtained from reference TRBV7-9 and TRBJ1-6, is as follows: DTGVSQNPRHKITKRGQNVTFRCDPISEHNRLYWYRQTLGQGPEFLTYFQNEAQLEKSRLLSDRFSAERPKGSFSTLEIQRTEQGDSAMYLCASRPPQGENSPLHFGNGTRLTVT.

The V call is TRBV11-3, the J call TRBJ1-5; tentative D call: TRBD1 (5 bases). The CDR3 sequence is 17 residues long. V lost 0 bases, J lost 2 bases, and 14 bases lay in between. CDR1 SGHNT and CDR2 YENEEA come from the germline V gene. The CDR3 DNA is TGTGCCAGCAGCTTAGATCAAGGGGATATGGGCAATCAGCCCCAGCATTTT. Its translation: CASSLDQGDMGNQPQHF. Full variable domain (outside the CDR3, taken from reference TRBV11-3 and TRBJ1-5): EAGVVQSPRYKIIEKKQPVAFWCNPISGHNTLYWYLQNLGQGPELLIRYENEEAVDDSQLPKDRFSAERLKGVDSTLKIQPAELGDSAVYLCASSLDQGDMGNQPQHFGDGTRLSIL.

In its sample, this clone was seen a few times. The chain is built from TRBV19 and TRBJ2-1; 11 bases fit TRBD2. Germline lookup yields CDR1 LNHDA and CDR2 SQIVND (reference sequence). The CDR3 is 18 amino acids. With 1 base clipped from V and 7 bases from J, the junction kept 12 bases outside the gene matches. As DNA, the CDR3 is TGTGCCAGTAGTATAGGGTTAGCGGGAGGGCGGTCAGGGAATGAGCAGTTCTTC. Protein: CASSIGLAGGRSGNEQFF.

The chain couples TRBV11-2 to TRBJ1-2; perhaps TRBD1 as D (6 bases). The CDR3 length is 14 residues. CDR1 is SGHAT and CDR2 is FQNNGV in the germline V gene. V shed 5 bases and J shed 6 bases, with 16 bases lying between them. The CDR3 region is CASSPLQGSHGYTF. In DNA form, the CDR3 reads TGTGCCAGCAGCCCTCTACAGGGTTCGCATGGCTACACCTTC. The full variable domain, in which reference TRBV11-2 and TRBJ1-2 provide the parts outside the CDR3, is EAGVAQSPRYKIIEKRQSVAFWCNPISGHATLYWYQQILGQGPKLLIQFQNNGVVDDSQLPKDRFSAERLKGVDSTLKIQPAKLEDSAVYLCASSPLQGSHGYTFGSGTRLTVV.

The J gene is TRBJ2-3, the V gene TRBV3-1 (or the pseudogene TRBV3-2); 8 bases are shared with TRBD2. Germline V gene lookup returns CDR1 LGHDT and CDR2 YNNKEL (reference sequence). With V trimmed by 0 bases and J by 5 bases, 10 bases remained unmatched. The CDR3 is 17 residues long. The CDR3 protein is CASSQEPPGLAGDTQYF. In DNA form, the CDR3 reads TGTGCCAGCAGCCAAGAGCCCCCCGGCCTAGCGGGAGATACGCAGTATTTT.

This chain joins TRBV5-1 and TRBJ2-2; 8 nucleotides agree with TRBD1. With 1 base clipped from V and 8 bases from J, the junction kept 10 bases outside the gene matches. This CDR3 spans 16 amino acids. CDR1 and CDR2 from the germline V gene are SGHRS and YFSETQ. In DNA, the CDR3 is TGCGCCAGCAGCTTGACCCAGGGGGCGAGATCGGGGGAGCTGTTTTTT. Translated: CASSLTQGARSGELFF.

The CDR3 sequence: CASSFGSGQQETQYF. The CDR3 DNA reads as TGCGCCAGCAGCTTTGGGAGTGGGCAGCAAGAGACCCAGTACTTC. The V call is TRBV5-1, the J call TRBJ2-5, with D possibly matching TRBD2 (5 bases). The CDR3 is 15 residues long. V was trimmed by 2 bases and J by 2 bases, leaving 13 bases between them. CDR1 is SGHRS and CDR2 is YFSETQ in the germline V gene.

The chain links TRBV10-3 to TRBJ2-7, with D perhaps TRBD2 (7 bases). V lost 7 bases and J 3 bases, leaving 16 bases between the germline ends. Germline CDR1 reads ENHRY; CDR2 reads SYGVKD. The CDR3 spans 14 residues. The CDR3 here is CAITKGGADYEQYF. For the CDR3, the DNA is TGTGCCATCACCAAGGGGGGGGCCGACTACGAGCAGTACTTC.

This chain links TRBV18 with TRBJ2-4; D gene unclear. Trimming took off 3 bases at V and 0 bases at J, with 18 bases between the two ends. Per the germline V gene, CDR1 is KGHSH and CDR2 is LQKENI. This CDR3 spans 18 amino acids. CDR3 protein: CASSPTNLGSGAKNIQYF. CDR3 nucleotides: TGTGCCAGCTCACCCACTAACCTCGGGTCCGGAGCCAAAAACATTCAGTACTTC.

The gene calls are TRBV6-5 and TRBJ2-1; a possible D gene is TRBD1 (6 bases). From germline, CDR1 is MNHEY and CDR2 SVGAGI. The CDR3 has 14 residues. V was trimmed by 6 bases and J by 4 bases, leaving 13 bases between them. The CDR3 region has the DNA TGTGCCAGCAGCCTCGGGACACTATACAATGAGCAGTTCTTC. As protein: CASSLGTLYNEQFF.

The chain recombines TRBV6-5 with TRBJ2-7; 10 nucleotides line up with TRBD1. V lost 4 bases, J lost 2 bases, and 5 bases stayed unmatched. Germline CDR1 is MNHEY and CDR2 is SVGAGI. This CDR3 comprises 15 residues. The CDR3 protein is CASSSAGTGAYEQYF. The CDR3 region has the DNA TGTGCCAGCAGTTCCGCCGGGACAGGGGCCTACGAGCAGTACTTC.

The CDR3 coding sequence is TGTGCCAGCAGTTTGACAGCGGGACTAGTTCCCTACGAGCAGTACTTC. It codes for CASSLTAGLVPYEQYF. The rearrangement uses TRBV27 and TRBJ2-7, with TRBD2 identical over 8 bases. Trimming took 3 bases from V and 2 from J; bases not matched to a gene: 9. Germline CDR1 and CDR2: MNHEY and SMNVEV (reference sequence). This CDR3 region has 16 residues.

This rearrangement joins TRBV7-9 to TRBJ2-3; possible D gene TRBD2, 6 bases. Germline V gene sequence: CDR1 SEHNR, CDR2 FQNEAQ (reference sequence). The CDR3 sequence is 13 residues long. The ends were cut back, 9 bases at V and 9 bases at J, with 19 bases in the middle. The CDR3: CASFGPTRLTQYF. The CDR3 bases are TGTGCCAGTTTCGGCCCGACTAGACTAACGCAGTATTTT.

The gene calls are TRBV5-5 and TRBJ1-5, with a tentative D call TRBD1 (5 bases). There are 14 residues in the CDR3. The germline V and J ends were trimmed by 3 bases and 7 bases, with 14 bases remaining between them. Per germline, CDR1 SGHKS and CDR2 YYEKEE (reference sequence). CDR3: CASSSAPGEQPQHF. DNA for the CDR3: TGTGCCAGCAGCTCGGCCCCGGGGGAACAGCCCCAGCATTTT.

The chain links TRBV10-3 to TRBJ2-5, with D possibly being TRBD1 (6 bases). V was cut by 4 bases and J by 5 bases, with 14 bases left in between. Germline loops: CDR1 ENHRY, CDR2 SYGVKD. This CDR3 is built from 14 residues. The CDR3 region is CAISGSRGGETQYF. DNA for the CDR3: TGTGCCATCAGTGGGTCCAGGGGTGGGGAGACCCAGTACTTC.

This clone has at least ten counts. The chain couples TRBV2 to TRBJ2-7, with a possible D match to TRBD1 (7 bases). The length of the CDR3 is 15 residues. Between the trimmed V and J ends, which lost 0 bases and 0 bases, there was a span of 9 bases. From germline, CDR1 is SNHLY and CDR2 FYNNEI. The CDR3 sequence: CASSEAQGGSYEQYF. CDR3 in DNA: TGTGCCAGCAGTGAAGCGCAGGGGGGCTCCTACGAGCAGTACTTC.

This clone was observed once. The V and J genes are TRBV30 and TRBJ1-1, with TRBD1 matching 7 bases. V lost 0 bases, J lost 9 bases, and 1 base stayed unmatched. Germline CDR1 reads GTSNPN; CDR2 reads SVGIG (reference sequence). This CDR3 spans 11 amino acids. The CDR3, as DNA: TGTGCCTGGAGTGTACAGGGGAAAGCTTTCTTT. Protein product: CAWSVQGKAFF. Together with reference TRBV30 and TRBJ1-1, the CDR3 gives the full variable domain: SQTIHQWPATLVQPVGSPLSLECTVEGTSNPNLYWYRQAAGRGLQLLFYSVGIGQISSEVPQNLSASRPQDRQFILSSKKLLLSDSGFYLCAWSVQGKAFFGQGTRLTVV.

This rearrangement joins TRBV28 to TRBJ1-1, with D possibly TRBD1 on 5 matching bases. Germline values: CDR1 MDHEN, CDR2 SYDVKM. V was cut by 2 bases and J by 1 base, with 14 bases left in between. The CDR3 covers 16 residues. The CDR3 here is CASSLVPGRGNTEAFF. The CDR3 bases are TGTGCCAGCAGTTTAGTCCCTGGGAGGGGGAACACTGAAGCTTTCTTT.

The rearrangement uses TRBV27 and TRBJ2-7, with no clear D. The CDR3 consists of 13 residues. The germline V gene has CDR1 MNHEY and CDR2 SMNVEV (reference sequence). V was cut by 2 bases and J by 4 bases, with 9 bases left in between. CDR3 DNA sequence: TGTGCCAGCAGTTTAGGGCCAAGATACGAGCAGTACTTC. Amino acid sequence: CASSLGPRYEQYF.

The DNA of the CDR3 is TGTGCCAGCAGCTTATGGGAGGGCCTGTACAATGAGCAGTTCTTC. Protein product: CASSLWEGLYNEQFF. The chain joins TRBV7-2 to TRBJ2-1; TRBD2 matches 7 bases. This CDR3 is built from 15 residues. V lost 2 bases to trimming and J lost 4 bases; unmatched junction nucleotides: 5. Germline CDR1 and CDR2: SGHTA and FQGNSA.